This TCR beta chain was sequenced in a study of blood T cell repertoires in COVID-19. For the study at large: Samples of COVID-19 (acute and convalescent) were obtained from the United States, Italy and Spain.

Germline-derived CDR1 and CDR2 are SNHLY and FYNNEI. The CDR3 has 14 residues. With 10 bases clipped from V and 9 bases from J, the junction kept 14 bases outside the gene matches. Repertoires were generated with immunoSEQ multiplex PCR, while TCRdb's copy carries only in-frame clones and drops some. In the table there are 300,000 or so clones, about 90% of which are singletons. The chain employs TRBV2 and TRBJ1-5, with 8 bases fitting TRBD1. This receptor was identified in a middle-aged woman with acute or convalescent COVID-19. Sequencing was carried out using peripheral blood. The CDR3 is CATSQGANQRPQHF. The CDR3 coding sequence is TGTGCCACCTCGCAGGGGGCTAATCAACGGCCCCAGCATTTT.